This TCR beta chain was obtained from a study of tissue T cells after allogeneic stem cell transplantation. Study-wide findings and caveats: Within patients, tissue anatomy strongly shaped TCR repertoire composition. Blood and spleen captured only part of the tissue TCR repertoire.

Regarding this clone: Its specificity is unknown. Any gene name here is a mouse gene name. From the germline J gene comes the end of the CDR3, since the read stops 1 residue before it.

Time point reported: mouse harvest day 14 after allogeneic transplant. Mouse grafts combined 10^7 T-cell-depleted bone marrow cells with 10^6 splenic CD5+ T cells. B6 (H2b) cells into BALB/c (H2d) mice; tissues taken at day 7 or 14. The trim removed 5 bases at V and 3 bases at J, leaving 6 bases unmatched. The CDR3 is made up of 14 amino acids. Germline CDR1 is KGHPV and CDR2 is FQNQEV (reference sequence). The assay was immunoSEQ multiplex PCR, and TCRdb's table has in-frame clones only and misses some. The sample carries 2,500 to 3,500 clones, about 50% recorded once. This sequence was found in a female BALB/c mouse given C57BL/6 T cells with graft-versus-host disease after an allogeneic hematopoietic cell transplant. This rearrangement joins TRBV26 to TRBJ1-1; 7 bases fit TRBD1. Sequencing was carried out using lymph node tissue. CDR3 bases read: TGTGCCAGCAGTTCGAACAGGGGTGACACAGAAGTCTTC. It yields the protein CASSSNRGDTEVF. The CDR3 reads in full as CASSSNRGDTEVFF.